This T cell receptor (beta chain) was obtained from a study of response to subunit inactivated influenza vaccine (dated by TCRdb to the late 2010s). Study-wide context: Deep quantitative T cell receptor repertoire profiling was used in the study to track responses to a trivalent subunit inactivated influenza vaccine.

Library construction relied on RT-PCR. Instrument used: Illumina HiSeq 2500. The public reads were reanalyzed by TCRdb: fastp trimming at Q25, MiXCR alignment, in-frame beta chains only. Every CDR3 protein is listed once, alongside the most common genes and DNA of its rows. The sample has fewer than 700,000 distinct CDR3 sequences on record, 10% to 15% of them singletons. The biggest ten clones account for over 10% of the sample. The CDR1 and CDR2 encoded by the germline V gene are LGHNA and YSLEER. The CDR3, cysteine through phenylalanine, is 15 amino acids long. Only the CDR3 DNA stays, 45 bases, in frame from base 1. Trimming costs V 4 bases and J 0 bases, and their ends lie 9 bases apart. With respect to this clonotype: Its cognate antigen has yet to be identified. The sample holds no much larger clone one base away, and base qualities are not on file.

Points the paper makes about the study in general: It was suggested by the authors that each seasonal influenza vaccination may recruit only a limited number of new T cells.

The time point label corresponds to: 45 days after influenza vaccine administration. The source material was PBMCs from blood, sampled 40 to 50 days after vaccination. Here the chain combines TRBV4-3 and TRBJ1-4, with the D segment identity uncertain. This receptor was taken from a man aged 45-65 years who received an inactivated influenza vaccine. Donor details come from another sample of the same person, matched by shared clones. The CDR3 protein: CASSPDVATNEKLFF. The DNA reads as follows: TGCGCCAGCAGCCCGGACGTCGCAACTAATGAAAAACTGTTTTTT.